This TCR beta chain was captured in a study of metastatic and nonmetastatic thyroid tumors. On the study more broadly: A comparison of repertoires was made across blood and tumor or nodule tissue from malignant and benign thyroid patients. The study, taken as a whole, reports: It was reportedly found that TCR beta diversity was significantly higher in malignant thyroid tumors than in benign nodules, a difference seen in both blood and tumor samples.

Patients underwent thyroid surgery, and none had received any treatment before it. In the case of this clone: Its antigen is not identified.

CDR1 is SGHDT and CDR2 is YYEEEE in the germline V gene. This CDR3 spans 16 amino acids. Losses at the gene ends were 1 base for V and 3 bases for J; bases not matched to a gene: 10. Original processing notes: The study built a papillary thyroid cancer distant-metastasis classifier from CDR3 differences across clinicopathological groups. TCRdb redid the clone calls on the PCR reads using MiXCR. None of the V and J calls come from the authors' own analysis; TCRdb made them. Of about 39,000 clones detected, about 12% appear once; the ten largest clones hold around 9.7%. The TCR comes from a male donor with papillary thyroid cancer or a benign thyroid nodule (not recorded which). Some clones in this sample may be carry-over from other donors' samples. The chain recombines TRBV5-6 with TRBJ2-7; TRBD2 matches at 7 bases. Sequences were obtained from blood. For the CDR3, the DNA is TGTGCCAGCAGCTTGCTCCCGACTAGCAAGGGCTACGAGCAGTACTTC. Translated: CASSLLPTSKGYEQYF.